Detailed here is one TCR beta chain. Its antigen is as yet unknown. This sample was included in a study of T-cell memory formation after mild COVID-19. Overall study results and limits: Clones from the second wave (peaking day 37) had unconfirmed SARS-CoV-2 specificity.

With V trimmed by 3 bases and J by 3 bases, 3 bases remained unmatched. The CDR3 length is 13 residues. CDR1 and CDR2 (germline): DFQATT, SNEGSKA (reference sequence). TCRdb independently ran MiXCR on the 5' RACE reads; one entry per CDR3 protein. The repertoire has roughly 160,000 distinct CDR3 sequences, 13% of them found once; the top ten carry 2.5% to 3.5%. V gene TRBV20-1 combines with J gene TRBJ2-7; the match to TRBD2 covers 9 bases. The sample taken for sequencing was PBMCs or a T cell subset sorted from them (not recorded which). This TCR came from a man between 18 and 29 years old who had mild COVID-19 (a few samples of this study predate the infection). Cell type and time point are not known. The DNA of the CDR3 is TGCAGTGCTAGGGCGGGGGGGCTCTACGAGCAGTACTTC. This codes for CSARAGGLYEQYF.